This T cell receptor (beta chain) was captured by sequencing in a study of blood T cell repertoires in COVID-19. The overall study: Acute and convalescent COVID-19 specimens originated in the United States, Italy and Spain. Nucleic acid was either cDNA or gDNA, and it came from T cells, B-cell-depleted T cells, or PBMCs.

How the authors handled the data: Amplified reference gene primers provided the basis for estimating nucleated cell counts. Method: immunoSEQ multiplex PCR; TCRdb's copy keeps in-frame clones and lacks some. The V and J calls and clone size are taken from that table; D and trimming were inferred from the DNA. The data hold tens of thousands of clones, with approximately 90% observed a single time. The sample taken for sequencing was peripheral blood. This clonotype originated in a woman aged 55-69 years with active COVID-19.

CDR3 sequence: CASSPHAGHQRSSYNEQFF. The CDR3 DNA sequence: TGCGCCAGCAGCCCCCACGCCGGACACCAGAGGAGCTCCTACAATGAGCAGTTCTTC. V and J are TRBV5-1 and TRBJ2-1, with D perhaps TRBD1 (5 bases). The length of the CDR3 is 19 residues. Germline loops: CDR1 SGHRS, CDR2 YFSETQ. The V gene lost 4 bases and the J gene lost 0 bases, with 23 bases spanning the gap.